This TCR beta chain was sequenced for a study of Ad26.COV2.S vaccination and SARS-CoV-2 variants. The overall study: By the intramuscular route, Ad26.COV2.S was given once, or twice 56 days apart.

J was trimmed by 6 bases and V by 3 bases; bases with no gene match: 11. The CDR3 is 15 amino acids. Germline V gene lookup returns CDR1 SGHRS and CDR2 YFSETQ. Study-level results: TCR breadth and depth analyses may have underestimated total T cell responses. People given the vaccine had a wider spike-specific TCR breadth than placebo recipients did.

The treatment was: around 19 received Ad26.COV2.S at low or high dose, single or two shots; about 5 received placebo; per-sample allocation not given. Day 63 after the first vaccine or placebo injection was the time point for sampling. An Ad26 vector was used to express Wuhan-strain SARS-CoV-2 spike as the vaccine. A single count supports this clone. No antigen is known for it. Produced via immunoSEQ multiplex PCR; TCRdb's table is partial and in-frame only. This sample has roughly 380,000 clones, with approximately 84% found just once. The sample was peripheral blood, taken in a trial of Ad26.COV2.S vaccine versus placebo. V is TRBV5-1 and J is TRBJ1-1, with 7 positions matching TRBD1. This sequence originates from a person aged 18-60 years who received the Ad26.COV2.S COVID-19 vaccine or a placebo. The CDR3 DNA sequence: TGCGCCAGCAGCTCGCGTTCAGGGGGGGTATCTGAAGCTTTCTTT. This sequence encodes CASSSRSGGVSEAFF.